This T cell receptor beta chain stems from a study of cytomegalovirus exposure and HLA in healthy donors. Whole-study findings and limits: The finding came from a later analysis; first-cohort TCR clusters tended to co-occur in the 90 to 150 validation repertoires.

Germline CDR1 SGHDT, CDR2 YYEEEE. V was clipped by 4 bases and J by 4 bases; unmatched bases: 4. The CDR3 covers 13 residues. This table comes from immunoSEQ multiplex PCR, and its TCRdb copy is limited to in-frame clones, with some not included. The sample has about 110,000 clones, about 85% seen once; the top ten hold 1.5% to 2%. With regard to this clone: What it binds is unknown.

This clonotype was sampled from a woman between 18 and 29 years old in good health and CMV-seropositive. Input material: PBMCs. The chain carries TRBV5-6 and TRBJ2-5, with 7 bases identical to TRBD1. This CDR3 is CASSQGVGETQYF. In DNA form, the CDR3 reads TGTGCCAGCAGCCAGGGGGTGGGAGAGACCCAGTACTTC. Together with reference TRBV5-6 and TRBJ2-5, the CDR3 gives the full variable domain: DAGVTQSPTHLIKTRGQQVTLRCSPKSGHDTVSWYQQALGQGPQFIFQYYEEEERQRGNFPDRFSGHQFPNYSSELNVNALLLGDSALYLCASSQGVGETQYFGPGTRLLVL.